Listed below are T cell receptor beta chains from one sample, sequenced in a study of T cell clones after liver transplantation. The antigens these receptors bind are not known. Repertoires were generated with immunoSEQ multiplex PCR, while TCRdb's copy carries only in-frame clones and drops some. The table includes under 150 clones, about 40% detected once. The sequencing sample was made of CD4+ T cells from cultured PBMCs. All receptors derive from a human patient who received a liver transplant. Some of the T cells may derive from the graft donor. The CDR3 runs from the conserved cysteine through the conserved F or W. D genes are given only for firm matches. Clone size is stated in some rows and not others, as once, few, many or a class when expanded.

j_call: TRBJ2-1
d_call: TRBD2
clone_size: few
v_call: TRBV9
cdr3_nt: TGTGCCAGCAGCCCCGGACTAGCGGGTCACAATGAGCAGTTCTTC
cdr3_aa: CASSPGLAGHNEQFF

j_call: TRBJ1-4
d_call: TRBD1
clone_size: .
v_call: TRBV5-1
cdr3_nt: TGCGCCAGCAGCAACCCAACAGGGGGGGAAAAACTGTTTTTT
cdr3_aa: CASSNPTGGEKLFF

j_call: TRBJ1-4
d_call: TRBD1
clone_size: few
v_call: TRBV6-1
cdr3_nt: TGTGCCATCGGGACAGGGGGCCTTTCTAATGAAAAACTGTTTTTT
cdr3_aa: CAIGTGGLSNEKLFF

j_call: TRBJ1-5
d_call: TRBD1
clone_size: few
v_call: TRBV28
cdr3_nt: TGTGCCAGCAGTCCAGGGACAGGCGGATATCAGCCCCAGCATTTT
cdr3_aa: CASSPGTGGYQPQHF

j_call: TRBJ1-1
d_call: TRBD1
clone_size: few
v_call: TRBV2
cdr3_nt: TGTGCCAGCAGCGGACAGGGGTGGACTGAAGCTTTCTTT
cdr3_aa: CASSGQGWTEAFF

j_call: TRBJ1-2
d_call: TRBD1
clone_size: few
v_call: TRBV2
cdr3_nt: TGTGCCAGCAGCAGTGACAGGGGCCTCTATGGCTACACCTTC
cdr3_aa: CASSSDRGLYGYTF

j_call: TRBJ1-2
d_call: .
clone_size: once
v_call: TRBV7-2
cdr3_nt: TGTGCCAGCAGCTCGACAGCCCTATATGGCTACACCTTC
cdr3_aa: CASSSTALYGYTF

j_call: TRBJ2-3
d_call: TRBD2
clone_size: hyperexpanded
v_call: TRBV27
cdr3_nt: TGTGCCAGCAGTTTGGGACTAGCGGGAGGGGGAACCACAGATACGCAGTATTTT
cdr3_aa: CASSLGLAGGGTTDTQYF

j_call: TRBJ2-6
d_call: .
clone_size: .
v_call: TRBV10-1
cdr3_nt: TGCGCCAGCAGTAATTGCCCAAGCGCACAAAGTCGGGCCAACGTCCTGACTTTC
cdr3_aa: CASSNCPSAQSRANVLTF

j_call: TRBJ2-1
d_call: .
clone_size: .
v_call: TRBV6-1
cdr3_nt: TGTGCCAGCAGTGAGGGGGGTGGTAGCAATGAGCAGTTCTTC
cdr3_aa: CASSEGGGSNEQFF

j_call: TRBJ2-1
d_call: TRBD2
clone_size: few
v_call: TRBV10-1
cdr3_nt: TGCGCCAGCAGCTCTGCGGGAGGATACAATGAGCAGTTCTTC
cdr3_aa: CASSSAGGYNEQFF

j_call: TRBJ2-3
d_call: .
clone_size: .
v_call: TRBV5-1
cdr3_nt: TGCGCCAGCACCCTTCCATTGACAGACACAGATACGCAGTATTTT
cdr3_aa: CASTLPLTDTDTQYF

j_call: TRBJ1-5
d_call: .
clone_size: .
v_call: TRBV19
cdr3_nt: TGTGCCAGTACCCGAAGGGGGGGAAGCAATCAGCCCCAGCATTTT
cdr3_aa: CASTRRGGSNQPQHF

j_call: TRBJ2-3
d_call: .
clone_size: .
v_call: TRBV19
cdr3_nt: TGTGCCAGTAGTATTGGGGGAGCAGATACGCAGTATTTT
cdr3_aa: CASSIGGADTQYF

j_call: TRBJ2-7
d_call: TRBD2
clone_size: .
v_call: TRBV20-1
cdr3_nt: TGCAGTGCCATTCGGGGGGACGAGCAGTACTTC
cdr3_aa: CSAIRGDEQYF

j_call: TRBJ1-5
d_call: TRBD1
clone_size: few
v_call: TRBV18
cdr3_nt: TGTGCCAGCTCACCACAGACAGGGGAGAATCAGCCCCAGCATTTT
cdr3_aa: CASSPQTGENQPQHF

j_call: TRBJ1-2
d_call: .
clone_size: .
v_call: TRBV9
cdr3_nt: TGTGCCAGCAGCCCCGCCCGGCCCAGAAGCTATGGCTACACCTTC
cdr3_aa: CASSPARPRSYGYTF

j_call: TRBJ1-1
d_call: .
clone_size: .
v_call: TRBV20-1
cdr3_nt: TGCAGTGGGACCCTGAACACTGAAGCTTTCTTT
cdr3_aa: CSGTLNTEAFF

j_call: TRBJ1-2
d_call: .
clone_size: few
v_call: TRBV29-1
cdr3_nt: TGCAGCGTTGGAAGTAGGGGCGCAGATGGCTACACCTTC
cdr3_aa: CSVGSRGADGYTF

j_call: TRBJ2-6
d_call: .
clone_size: .
v_call: TRBV9
cdr3_nt: TGTGCCAGCAGCGGTAATGTAGAGTCCGGGGCCAACGTCCTGACTTTC
cdr3_aa: CASSGNVESGANVLTF

j_call: TRBJ2-1
d_call: TRBD1
clone_size: .
v_call: TRBV5-8
cdr3_nt: TGTGCCAGCAGCCTGGGACAGACTTCCTACAATGAGCAGTTCTTC
cdr3_aa: CASSLGQTSYNEQFF

j_call: TRBJ2-1
d_call: TRBD2
clone_size: few
v_call: TRBV9
cdr3_nt: TGTGCCAGCAGCGTAGCTGGGGGAGGGTCGCCCAGACTAGCGGCATACAATGAGCAGTTCTTC
cdr3_aa: CASSVAGGGSPRLAAYNEQFF

j_call: TRBJ2-2
d_call: .
clone_size: few
v_call: TRBV19
cdr3_nt: TGTGCCAGTAGTATCGGAGGGGGCCCGAACACCGGGGAGCTGTTTTTT
cdr3_aa: CASSIGGGPNTGELFF

j_call: TRBJ2-7
d_call: TRBD1
clone_size: .
v_call: TRBV28
cdr3_nt: TGTGCCACCTACACCCGGGACAGGGTGTCCTACGAGCAGTACTTC
cdr3_aa: CATYTRDRVSYEQYF

j_call: TRBJ1-6
d_call: TRBD1
clone_size: .
v_call: TRBV2
cdr3_nt: TGTGCCAGCAGTCCCAGACAGGGATCTAATTCACCCCTCCACTTT
cdr3_aa: CASSPRQGSNSPLHF

j_call: TRBJ2-7
d_call: .
clone_size: few
v_call: TRBV18
cdr3_nt: TGTGCCAGCTCACCGAACACCACACCCGGCGAGCAGTACTTC
cdr3_aa: CASSPNTTPGEQYF

j_call: TRBJ1-6
d_call: TRBD1
clone_size: .
v_call: TRBV7-9
cdr3_nt: TGTGCCAGCAGCTTAGAGGGGACAGGCGGTCGGTCACCCCTCCACTTT
cdr3_aa: CASSLEGTGGRSPLHF

j_call: TRBJ2-2
d_call: TRBD2
clone_size: .
v_call: TRBV27
cdr3_nt: TGTGCCAGCAGTCTCCTCGGGGGGACTGGATTGTCCGGGGAGCTGTTTTTT
cdr3_aa: CASSLLGGTGLSGELFF

j_call: TRBJ1-2
d_call: .
clone_size: .
v_call: TRBV5-8
cdr3_nt: TGTGCCAGCAGCTCAAACACAGAGACTAACTATGGCTACACCTTC
cdr3_aa: CASSSNTETNYGYTF

j_call: TRBJ1-4
d_call: TRBD1
clone_size: .
v_call: TRBV5-5
cdr3_nt: TGTGCCAGCAGCTTGGGTGGGACAGCCCCTGAAAAACTGTTTTTT
cdr3_aa: CASSLGGTAPEKLFF

j_call: TRBJ1-2
d_call: .
clone_size: .
v_call: TRBV5-7
cdr3_nt: TGTGCCAGCAGCTTCCCGTGGGAGGTGAACTATGGCTACACCTTC
cdr3_aa: CASSFPWEVNYGYTF